This T cell receptor beta chain was retrieved from a study of cytomegalovirus exposure and HLA in healthy donors. V dropped 2 bases and J dropped 1 base, with 9 bases sitting between them. Germline CDR1 and CDR2: SGHNT and YYREEE (reference sequence). This CDR3 is built from 14 residues. The donors (healthy individuals) were bone marrow donors. This clone was counted between two and nine times. Its antigen remains unknown. Notes on the study in general: For presence/absence analyses, sequencing depth was assumed to be roughly uniform across donors. The classifier was said to identify cytomegalovirus status with high specificity and sensitivity. In an earlier analysis, in approximately 630 donors, most V segments appeared productive either ~90% or ~30% of the time.

The study ran its PCR with 60 Vbeta and 13 Jbeta primers. Profiling relied on immunoSEQ multiplex PCR, and the TCRdb table lists in-frame clones only, not all of them. The data show about 110,000 clones, 81% seen once. Sequencing was done on a sample of PBMCs. The V gene is TRBV5-4, the J gene TRBJ1-1; TRBD1 might be the D (5 bases). The TCR sequence derives from a woman in her 30s in good health and CMV-seronegative. The CDR3 here is CASSFSTGNTEAFF. Written as DNA, the CDR3 is TGTGCCAGCAGCTTTTCTACAGGGAACACTGAAGCTTTCTTT. The variable domain in full, completed from reference TRBV5-4 and TRBJ1-1, reads ETGVTQSPTHLIKTRGQQVTLRCSSQSGHNTVSWYQQALGQGPQFIFQYYREEENGRGNFPPRFSGLQFPNYSSELNVNALELDDSALYLCASSFSTGNTEAFFGQGTRLTVV.